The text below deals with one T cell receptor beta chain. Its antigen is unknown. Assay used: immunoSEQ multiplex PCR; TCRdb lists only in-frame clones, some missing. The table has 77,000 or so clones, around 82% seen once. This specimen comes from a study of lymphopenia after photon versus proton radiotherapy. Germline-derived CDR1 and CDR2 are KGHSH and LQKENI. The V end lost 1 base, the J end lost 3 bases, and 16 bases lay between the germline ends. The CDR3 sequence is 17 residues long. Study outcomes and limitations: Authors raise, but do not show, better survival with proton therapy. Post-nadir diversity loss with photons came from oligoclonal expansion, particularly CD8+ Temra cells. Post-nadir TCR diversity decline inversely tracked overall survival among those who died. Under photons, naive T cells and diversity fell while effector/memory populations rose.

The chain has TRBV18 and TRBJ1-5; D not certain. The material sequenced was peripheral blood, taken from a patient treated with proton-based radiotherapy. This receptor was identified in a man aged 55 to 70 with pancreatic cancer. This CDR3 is CASSPLQLSSFNQPQHF. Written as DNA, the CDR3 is TGTGCCAGCTCACCACTCCAGTTATCCAGTTTCAATCAGCCCCAGCATTTT.